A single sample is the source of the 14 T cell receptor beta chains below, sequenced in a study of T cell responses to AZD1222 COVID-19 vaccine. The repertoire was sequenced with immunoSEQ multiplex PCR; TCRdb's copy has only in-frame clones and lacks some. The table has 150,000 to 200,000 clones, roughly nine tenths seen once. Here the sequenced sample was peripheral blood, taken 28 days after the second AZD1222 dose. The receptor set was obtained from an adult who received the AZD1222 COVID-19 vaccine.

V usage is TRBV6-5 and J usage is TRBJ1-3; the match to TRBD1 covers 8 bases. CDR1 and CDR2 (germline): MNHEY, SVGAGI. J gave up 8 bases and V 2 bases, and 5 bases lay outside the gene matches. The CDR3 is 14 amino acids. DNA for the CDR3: TGTGCCAGCAGTTACGGGACAGGTCTAGACACCATATATTTT. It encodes CASSYGTGLDTIYF.

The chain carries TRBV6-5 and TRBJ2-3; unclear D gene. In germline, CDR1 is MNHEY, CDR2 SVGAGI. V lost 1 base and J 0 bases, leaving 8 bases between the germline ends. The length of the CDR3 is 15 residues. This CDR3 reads CASSYFSWSTDTQYF. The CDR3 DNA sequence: TGTGCCAGCAGTTACTTCTCATGGAGCACAGATACGCAGTATTTT.

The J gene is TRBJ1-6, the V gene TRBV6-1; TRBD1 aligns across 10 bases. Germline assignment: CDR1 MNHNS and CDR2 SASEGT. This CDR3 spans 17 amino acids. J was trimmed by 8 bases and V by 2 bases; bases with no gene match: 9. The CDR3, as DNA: TGTGCCAGCAGTGAATCTGGGACAGGGGCGTATCATTCACCCCTCCACTTT. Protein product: CASSESGTGAYHSPLHF.

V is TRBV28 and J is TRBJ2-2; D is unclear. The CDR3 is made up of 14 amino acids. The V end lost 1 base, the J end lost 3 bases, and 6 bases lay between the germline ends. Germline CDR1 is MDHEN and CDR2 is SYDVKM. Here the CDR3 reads CASSLFLDTGELFF. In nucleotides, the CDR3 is TGTGCCAGCAGTTTATTTCTAGACACCGGGGAGCTGTTTTTT. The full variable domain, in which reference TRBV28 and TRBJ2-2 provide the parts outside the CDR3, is DVKVTQSSRYLVKRTGEKVFLECVQDMDHENMFWYRQDPGLGLRLIYFSYDVKMKEKGDIPEGYSVSREKKERFSLILESASTNQTSMYLCASSLFLDTGELFFGEGSRLTVL.

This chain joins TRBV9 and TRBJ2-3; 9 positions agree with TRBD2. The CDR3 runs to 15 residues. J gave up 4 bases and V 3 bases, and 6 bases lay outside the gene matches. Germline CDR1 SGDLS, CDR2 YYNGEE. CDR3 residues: CASSATAGGSDTQYF. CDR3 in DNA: TGTGCCAGCAGCGCAACCGCGGGAGGGTCAGATACGCAGTATTTT.

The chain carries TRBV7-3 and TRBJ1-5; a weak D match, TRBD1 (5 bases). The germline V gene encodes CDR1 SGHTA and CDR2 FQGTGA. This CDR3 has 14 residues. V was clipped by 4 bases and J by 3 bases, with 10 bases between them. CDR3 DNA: TGTGCCAGCAGCTCGGACGGGGCCAATCAGCCCCAGCATTTT. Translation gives CASSSDGANQPQHF.

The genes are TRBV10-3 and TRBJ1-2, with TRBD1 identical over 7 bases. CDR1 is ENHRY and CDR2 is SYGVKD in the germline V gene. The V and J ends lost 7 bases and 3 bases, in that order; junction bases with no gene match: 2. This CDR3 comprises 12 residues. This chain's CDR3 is CAITDRDYGYTF. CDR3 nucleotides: TGTGCCATCACAGACAGGGACTATGGCTACACCTTC.

The CDR3 DNA sequence: TGCAGCGCCCACCCGGGGGCAGCCTCCACCGGGGAGCTGTTTTTT. Encoded protein: CSAHPGAASTGELFF. The genes are TRBV29-1 and TRBJ2-2, with D perhaps being TRBD1 or TRBD2 (6 bases each). This CDR3 contains 15 residues. Per germline, CDR1 SQVTM and CDR2 ANQGSEA. Trimming shortened V by 7 bases and J by 4 bases, and 19 bases separated the two germline ends.

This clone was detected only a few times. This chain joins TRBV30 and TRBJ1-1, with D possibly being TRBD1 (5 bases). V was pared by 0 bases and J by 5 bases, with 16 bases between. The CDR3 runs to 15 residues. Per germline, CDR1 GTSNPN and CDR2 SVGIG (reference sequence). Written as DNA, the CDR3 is TGTGCCTGGAGTGTAAAGGGGCCCGGGGGGACTGAAGCTTTCTTT. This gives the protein CAWSVKGPGGTEAFF.

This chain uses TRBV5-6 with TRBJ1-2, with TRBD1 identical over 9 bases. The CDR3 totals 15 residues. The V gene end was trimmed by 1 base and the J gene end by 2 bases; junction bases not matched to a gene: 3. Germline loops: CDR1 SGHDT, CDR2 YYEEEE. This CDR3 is CASSLRDRVNYGYTF. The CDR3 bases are TGTGCCAGCAGCTTGCGGGACAGGGTGAACTATGGCTACACCTTC.

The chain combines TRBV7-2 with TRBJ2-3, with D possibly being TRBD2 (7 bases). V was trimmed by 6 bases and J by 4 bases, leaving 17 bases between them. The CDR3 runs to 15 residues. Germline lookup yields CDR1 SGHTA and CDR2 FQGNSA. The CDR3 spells CASSWTRGGADTQYF. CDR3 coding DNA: TGTGCCAGCAGTTGGACTAGGGGGGGAGCAGATACGCAGTATTTT.

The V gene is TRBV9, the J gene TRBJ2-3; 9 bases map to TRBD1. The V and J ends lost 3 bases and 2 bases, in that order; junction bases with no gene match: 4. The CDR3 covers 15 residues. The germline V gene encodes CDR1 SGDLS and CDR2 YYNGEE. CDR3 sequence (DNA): TGTGCCAGCAGCGACGGGACAGGGCACACAGATACGCAGTATTTT. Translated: CASSDGTGHTDTQYF.

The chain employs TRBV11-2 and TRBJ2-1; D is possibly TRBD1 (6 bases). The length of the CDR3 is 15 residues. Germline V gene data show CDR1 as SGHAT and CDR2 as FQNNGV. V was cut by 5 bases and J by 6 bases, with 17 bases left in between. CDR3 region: CASSPLRGSGNEQFF. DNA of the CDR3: TGTGCCAGCAGCCCCTTAAGGGGGAGCGGCAATGAGCAGTTCTTC.

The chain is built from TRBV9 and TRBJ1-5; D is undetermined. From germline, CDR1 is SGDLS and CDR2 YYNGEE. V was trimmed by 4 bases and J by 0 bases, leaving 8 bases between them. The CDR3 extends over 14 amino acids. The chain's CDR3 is CASSMGHSNQPQHF. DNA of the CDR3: TGTGCCAGCAGCATGGGCCATAGCAATCAGCCCCAGCATTTT.